One sample yielded the 11 T cell receptor beta chains listed below, sequenced in a study of cytomegalovirus exposure and HLA in healthy donors. PCR employed 60 Vbeta and 13 Jbeta primers. Only in-frame clones appear in the TCRdb table, and some are missing; sequencing was by immunoSEQ multiplex PCR. The table lists approximately 130,000 clones, 70% to 80% of them singletons. Material for sequencing was PBMCs. The origin of the receptors is a man aged 45-60 years in good health and CMV-seronegative.

The chain links TRBV30 to TRBJ1-2; no clear D. This CDR3 spans 13 amino acids. V lost 0 bases and J 3 bases, leaving 8 bases between the germline ends. The germline gives CDR1 GTSNPN, CDR2 SVGIG (reference sequence). As DNA, the CDR3 is TGTGCCTGGAGTGTACGGGGATACTATGGCTACACCTTC. Residues: CAWSVRGYYGYTF.

This clone is a singleton in its sample. J is TRBJ2-3 and V is TRBV6-6; 9 positions match TRBD2. CDR1 and CDR2 from the germline V gene are MNHNY and SVGAGI (reference sequence). J was trimmed by 3 bases and V by 0 bases; bases with no gene match: 1. CDR3 length: 15 amino acids. CDR3 nucleotide sequence: TGTGCCAGCAGTTACTCCAGCGGGAGGACAGATACGCAGTATTTT. This encodes CASSYSSGRTDTQYF.

The rearrangement joins TRBV27 to TRBJ2-3; D possibly corresponds to TRBD1 (5 bases). The CDR3 spans 12 residues. CDR1 and CDR2 from the germline V gene are MNHEY and SMNVEV (reference sequence). V lost 8 bases to trimming and J lost 2 bases, with 8 bases between them. The CDR3: CASGAYTDTQYF. CDR3 sequence (DNA): TGTGCCAGCGGGGCTTACACAGATACGCAGTATTTT.

The V and J genes are TRBV19 and TRBJ2-7, with 11 bases that match TRBD2. CDR1 and CDR2 from the germline V gene are LNHDA and SQIVND (reference sequence). The CDR3 extends over 16 amino acids. V lost 5 bases, J lost 3 bases, and 9 bases stayed unmatched. The CDR3 region is CASSGGGLAENYEQYF. The DNA of the CDR3 is TGTGCCAGTAGTGGGGGGGGACTAGCGGAAAACTACGAGCAGTACTTC.

The chain links TRBV4-3 to TRBJ2-3, with 12 bases matching TRBD2. J was trimmed by 4 bases and V by 0 bases; bases with no gene match: 2. Germline V gene sequence: CDR1 LGHNA, CDR2 YSLEER. The CDR3 is made up of 16 amino acids. This CDR3 reads CASSQDLAGGPDTQYF. Here the CDR3 DNA reads TGCGCCAGCAGCCAAGATCTAGCGGGAGGGCCAGATACGCAGTATTTT.

This clone is a singleton in its sample. The J gene is TRBJ2-7, the V gene TRBV2; possibly TRBD1 for D (5 bases). The V gene lost 1 base and the J gene lost 2 bases, with 6 bases spanning the gap. The length of the CDR3 is 13 residues. In germline, CDR1 is SNHLY, CDR2 FYNNEI. The CDR3 bases are TGTGCCAGCAGTGAAGAGACAGCCTACGAGCAGTACTTC. Amino acid sequence: CASSEETAYEQYF.

This chain links TRBV5-1 with TRBJ1-3, with D tentatively TRBD1 (5 bases). Per the germline V gene, CDR1 is SGHRS and CDR2 is YFSETQ. The CDR3 has 14 amino acids. Between the trimmed V and J ends, which lost 0 bases and 4 bases, there was a span of 8 bases. The CDR3 sequence: CASSLAGYGNTIYF. CDR3 coding DNA: TGCGCCAGCAGCTTGGCAGGGTACGGAAACACCATATATTTT.

This clone was recorded once. The J gene is TRBJ2-5, the V gene TRBV2, with 8 bases lining up with TRBD1. CDR1 is SNHLY, CDR2 FYNNEI, per germline. J was trimmed by 4 bases and V by 8 bases; bases with no gene match: 6. CDR3 length equals 13 residues. As DNA, the CDR3 is TGTGCCAGCGGCAATGACAGGGGAGAGACCCAGTACTTC. Translated: CASGNDRGETQYF. The variable domain in full, with the rest retrieved from reference TRBV2 and TRBJ2-5, is EPEVTQTPSHQVTQMGQEVILRCVPISNHLYFYWYRQILGQKVEFLVSFYNNEISEKSEIFDDQFSVERPDGSNFTLKIRSTKLEDSAMYFCASGNDRGETQYFGPGTRLLVL.

This clone has more than one count but fewer than ten. V gene TRBV2 combines with J gene TRBJ2-2, with 9 bases lining up with TRBD2. The CDR3 consists of 16 residues. Germline V gives CDR1 SNHLY, CDR2 FYNNEI. Germline trimming cut 7 bases from V and 2 bases from J; bases unmatched to any gene: 8. As DNA, the CDR3 is TGTGCCAGCAAGAAAGGGCTAGCGGGAAACACCGGGGAGCTGTTTTTT. This sequence encodes CASKKGLAGNTGELFF.

This chain connects TRBV5-1 to TRBJ2-5, with D possibly matching TRBD1 (6 bases). CDR1 SGHRS and CDR2 YFSETQ come from the germline V gene. Between the trimmed V and J ends, which lost 4 bases and 1 base, there was a span of 11 bases. The CDR3 is made up of 14 amino acids. The CDR3 DNA reads TGCGCCAGCAGCCCACAGGGACCCCAAGAGACCCAGTACTTC. Its protein is CASSPQGPQETQYF.

V is TRBV15 and J is TRBJ1-1; TRBD1 might be the D (6 bases). CDR1 and CDR2 (germline): LNHNV, YYDKDF (reference sequence). Between the trimmed V and J ends, which lost 8 bases and 5 bases, there was a span of 18 bases. There are 14 residues in the CDR3. DNA for the CDR3: TGTGCCACCGTACTCGGGGGGCAAGGGACTGAAGCTTTCTTT. The encoded protein is CATVLGGQGTEAFF.